These T cell receptor beta chains were read from a single sample in a study of T cell clonotyping in hematopoietic cell transplantation. Some clones are missing from TCRdb's copy, which holds only in-frame ones; the method was immunoSEQ multiplex PCR. This sample has 9,500 to 13,000 clones; approximately 77% occur once, and the top ten carry approximately 9%. Specimen: PBMCs, collected 30 days after allogeneic stem cell transplant. These receptor sequences come from a female patient in her 40s who had an allogeneic stem cell transplant from a related donor, so T cells may come from the graft donor. Some clones in this sample may be carry-over from other donors' samples. Each CDR3 is given with its conserved first and last residue. D genes are given only for firm matches. Size is stated for part of the rows, as once, few or many counts, or as a class when the clone is expanded.

TRBJ2-5 TRBV5-1 - - CASSLVLAEETQYF TGCGCCAGCAGCTTGGTCCTCGCAGAAGAGACCCAGTACTTC
TRBJ1-1 TRBV29-1 - - CSVEGLRGGTEAFF TGCAGCGTTGAGGGCCTACGGGGTGGGACTGAAGCTTTCTTT
TRBJ1-2 TRBV5-4 - - CASSDAQRGYTF TGTGCCAGCAGCGACGCCCAGCGGGGCTACACCTTC
TRBJ2-7 TRBV2 - TRBD1 CASSARTGGGYEQYF TGTGCCAGCAGTGCAAGGACAGGGGGCGGGTACGAGCAGTACTTC
TRBJ2-7 TRBV5-1 - TRBD2 CASSFRVASGSGEQYF TGCGCCAGCAGCTTTCGTGTGGCTAGCGGGAGTGGGGAGCAGTACTTC
TRBJ2-2 TRBV7-7 - - CASSLSLTGELFF TGTGCCAGCAGCTTATCTTTGACCGGGGAGCTGTTTTTT
TRBJ2-1 TRBV29-1 - - CSVERRNGNEQFF TGCAGCGTCGAACGGCGGAACGGCAATGAGCAGTTCTTC
TRBJ1-1 TRBV6-6 once - CASSYAGTEAFF TGTGCCAGCAGTTACGCGGGCACTGAAGCTTTCTTT
TRBJ2-1 TRBV25-1 - - CASGWYEQFF TGTGCCAGCGGGTGGTATGAGCAGTTCTTC
TRBJ2-7 TRBV5-1 - TRBD2 CASSFGGSSSYEQYF TGCGCCAGCAGCTTTGGCGGGAGCAGCTCCTACGAGCAGTACTTC
TRBJ2-7 TRBV11-2 - - CASSLATGLRVEQYF TGTGCCAGCAGCTTAGCGACAGGTTTACGTGTGGAGCAGTACTTC
TRBJ1-1 TRBV7-6 - - CASSSQGGEAFF TGTGCCAGCAGCTCTCAGGGTGGGGAAGCTTTCTTT
TRBJ2-7 TRBV9 - TRBD2 CASSTGGGYEQYF TGTGCCAGCAGCACGGGAGGGGGCTACGAGCAGTACTTC
TRBJ1-1 TRBV15 few - CATSRDTGTEAFF TGTGCCACCAGCAGAGATACTGGGACTGAAGCTTTCTTT
TRBJ2-1 TRBV7-6 few TRBD2 CASSLRTSGSLNEQFF TGTGCCAGCAGCCTTCGGACTAGCGGGAGTCTGAATGAGCAGTTCTTC
TRBJ2-7 TRBV2 - TRBD1 CASSGQSSAYEQYF TGTGCCAGCTCGGGACAGTCCAGTGCCTACGAGCAGTACTTC
TRBJ2-1 TRBV29-1 once - CSGREGLGINEQFF TGCAGCGGTCGTGAGGGCTTAGGGATTAATGAGCAGTTCTTC
TRBJ2-1 TRBV6-6 - - CASSPGTLGYNEQFF TGTGCCAGCAGCCCCGGGACTCTCGGCTACAATGAGCAGTTCTTC